What follows is one T cell receptor beta chain and its context. It has no known antigen specificity. No base quality information exists; no much larger clone differs at one position. TCR CDR3 regions were amplified from genomic DNA by multiplex PCR using the deep immunoSEQ assay. Genomic DNA extracted from each cell subset was distributed evenly over all wells of several immunoSEQ 96-well plates, and each plate served as one replicate. Each replicate PCR for sorted subsets received around 0.2 ug genomic DNA, equal to tens of thousands of T cell genomes. Purified libraries were measured with a Qubit 3.0 fluorometer, size-checked on a Bioanalyzer 2100, and measured again with the KAPA Library Quantification kit. Each immunoSEQ 96-well plate was sequenced on its own single-read 150-cycle Illumina NextSeq 550 flow cell. Turning to the authors' computational methods: Because only junctional sequences without quality scores were contained in the immunoSEQ output, filtering matching that applied to full-length reads could not be performed. To assign V/J genes and CDR3, sequences were annotated using PyIR, a Python wrapper for IgBLAST v1.9, with IMGT germline references. Reads with weak V/J assignments (E-value above 1e-6), missing CDR3, stop codons, out-of-frame junctions, or ambiguous translated residues were removed. V3J clonotypes were defined as sequences sharing the same inferred V gene, J gene, and CDR3 amino acid sequence. To compute the percentage overlap between repertoires, the number of shared unique clonotypes was divided by the size of the smaller repertoire. RTK rarefaction, the Chao1 estimator, and Recon v2.1 estimates of unobserved clonotypes were used to assess repertoire richness. OLGA was used to compute generation probabilities for all TCRbeta clonotypes that the gDNA method yielded from a handful of donors. The source is immuneACCESS, and TCRdb retained only in-frame sequences with V and J called. Part of the clones is not carried over; for the studies checked, unresolved V genes explain less than half of this, and the remainder is unexplained. V, J and clone size derive from that table, while D and trimming were established from the DNA sequence. This sample holds 2 million to 2.5 million clones; approximately 94% were observed only once. 0.1% to 0.15% of the sample is held by the ten biggest clonotypes.

The sample is drawn from a study of shared clonotypes between healthy human individuals (dated by TCRdb to 2020 to 2021). Regarding the research as a whole: The cohort included three men and a couple of women between 18 and 49 years of age. Per donor, three plates each were used for CD4 naive and CD4 memory, two for CD8 naive, and one for CD8 memory. Per donor, leukapheresis produced somewhere between about 0.94 and 8.9 billion PBMCs. The study deeply sequenced blood TCR repertoires of five healthy adults to estimate repertoire size and the extent of clonotype sharing between individuals. Libraries were prepared and TCR repertoires were sequenced by different laboratories using diverse techniques, in order to increase sequencing depth and limit assay-specific biases. Results and caveats for the whole study, not just this receptor: Pairwise subsampling indicated that sequencing depth was expected to affect the degree of clonotype sharing among donors. When a few donors were compared, the shared fraction of clonotypes was about 5.5% for naive CD4, roughly 3.4% for naive CD8, 2.3% for memory CD4, and 0.3% to 0.5% for memory CD8. Sampling was limited to blood, and TCR repertoires in tissue likely differ from TCR repertoires in blood. Incomplete sequencing was indicated by rarefaction of sorted-subset datasets, despite the large sequencing depth. Naive subsets generally had larger estimated clonotype richness than memory subsets. Because the study included a small number of donors, the genetic and exposure-history diversity represented was limited. Compared with non-shared clonotypes, clonotypes shared by all four sorted-subset donors had higher generation probabilities.

Looking up the germline V gene (reference sequence) yields CDR1 SGHNT and CDR2 YYREEE. Inclusive of the bounding cysteine and phenylalanine, the CDR3 is 16 residues long. Here the CDR3 DNA is all that survives: 48 bases in frame from base 1. Trimming takes 0 bases from V and 5 bases from J, and the germline ends sit 14 bases apart. Donors were healthy HIV-negative adults with no recently reported acute infections or vaccinations. Only Caucasian adults living in Nashville, Tennessee, USA were represented among the donors. CD4+ T cells were enriched by magnetic negative selection, after which naive cells were positively selected on CD45RA and the negative fraction was taken as the memory subset. Blood was collected by leukapheresis, and PBMCs were isolated by Ficoll-Histopaque density gradient centrifugation and then cryopreserved in liquid nitrogen vapor phase. Analytical flow cytometry was used to check the purity and quantity of each magnetically sorted T cell population. Genomic DNA was isolated from every sorted fraction and measured by UV absorbance on a Nanodrop 2000c.

Rearrangement joined TRBV5-4 to TRBJ1-4; no confident D gene assignment can be made. The sample comprised naive CD4+ T cells sorted from blood. The cell subset or site label of this sample denotes: CD45RA+ positively selected. The sequence derives from a man between 18 and 29 years old in good health. The sequenced DNA: TGTGCCAGCAGCTTGGGTGCGACGTATGGAAATGAAAAACTGTTTTTT. Translated, this gives CASSLGATYGNEKLFF.